This record looks at one T cell receptor beta chain sequence and its context. These data originate in a study of blood T cells in healthy people across ages. Germline CDR1 is SGHRS and CDR2 is YFSETQ. V was pared by 6 bases and J by 2 bases, with 3 bases of the junction left unmatched. The CDR3 runs to 14 residues. The second PCR ran about 6 to 11 cycles with a sample-barcoded 5' primer and J-beta primers. A template-switch adaptor that had 12 random nucleotides put a tag on each cDNA molecule. TCRdb passed the 5' RACE reads through MiXCR, listing each CDR3 protein once. Here the sample spans about 1.6 million distinct CDR3 sequences, roughly 32% being singletons.

The chain combines TRBV5-1 with TRBJ2-3; 10 positions agree with TRBD1. The sample was blood. This receptor was identified in a woman younger than 45 in good health. This CDR3 is CASKGQGYTDTQYF. The DNA of the CDR3 is TGCGCCAGCAAGGGACAGGGGTACACAGATACGCAGTATTTT.